This T cell receptor (beta chain) was retrieved from a study of early T cells in non-severe SARS-CoV-2 infection. The CDR3 sequence is 15 residues long. Germline CDR1 and CDR2: SGHRS and YFSETQ. Trimming removed 1 base from V and 6 bases from J; junction bases left unmatched: 4. TCRdb recomputed calls from the 5' RACE reads with MiXCR, one row per CDR3 protein. Among about 33,000 distinct CDR3 sequences, approximately 5.3% were seen once, and the ten largest hold around 27%. This clonotype has just a few counts. The chain employs TRBV5-1 and TRBJ1-6; TRBD1 agrees at 7 bases. The receptor was derived from an adult who was a healthcare worker with PCR-confirmed SARS-CoV-2 infection or an uninfected control (not recorded which). Material for sequencing was whole blood. CDR3 sequence: CASSLMGQTNSPLHF. The CDR3 DNA reads as TGCGCCAGCAGCTTGATGGGACAGACTAATTCACCCCTCCACTTT.